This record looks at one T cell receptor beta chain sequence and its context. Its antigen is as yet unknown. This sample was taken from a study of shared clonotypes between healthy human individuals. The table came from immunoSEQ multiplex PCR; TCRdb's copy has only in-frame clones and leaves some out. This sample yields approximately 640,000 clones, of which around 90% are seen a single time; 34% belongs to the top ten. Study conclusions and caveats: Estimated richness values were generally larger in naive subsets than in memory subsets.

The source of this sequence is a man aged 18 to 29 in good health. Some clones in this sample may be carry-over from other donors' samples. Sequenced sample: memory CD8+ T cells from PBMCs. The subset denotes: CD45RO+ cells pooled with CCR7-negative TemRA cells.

CDR3: CASSVTGAGELFF. The CDR3 nucleotides are TGTGCCAGTAGTGTTACAGGGGCCGGGGAGCTGTTTTTT. The J gene is TRBJ2-2, the V gene TRBV19; 7 nucleotides line up with TRBD1. CDR3 length: 13 residues. J lost 6 bases, V lost 5 bases, and 3 bases had no gene match. Germline lookup yields CDR1 LNHDA and CDR2 SQIVND (reference sequence).